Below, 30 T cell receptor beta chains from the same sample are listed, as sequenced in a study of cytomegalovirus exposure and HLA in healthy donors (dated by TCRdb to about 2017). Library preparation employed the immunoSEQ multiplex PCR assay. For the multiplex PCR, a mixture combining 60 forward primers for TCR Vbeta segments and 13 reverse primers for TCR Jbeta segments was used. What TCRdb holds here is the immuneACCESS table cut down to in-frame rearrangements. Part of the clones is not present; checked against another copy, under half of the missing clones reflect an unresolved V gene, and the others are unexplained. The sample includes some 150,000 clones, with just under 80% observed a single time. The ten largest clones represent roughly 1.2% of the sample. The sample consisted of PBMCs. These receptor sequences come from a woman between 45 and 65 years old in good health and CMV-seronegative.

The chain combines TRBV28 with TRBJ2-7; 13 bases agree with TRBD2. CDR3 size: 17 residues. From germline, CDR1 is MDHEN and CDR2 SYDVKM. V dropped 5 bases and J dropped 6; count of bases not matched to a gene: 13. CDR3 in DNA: TGTGCCAGCAGTAGCGGACTAGCGGGAGAGTTGGGGGTCGAGCAGTACTTC. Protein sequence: CASSSGLAGELGVEQYF.

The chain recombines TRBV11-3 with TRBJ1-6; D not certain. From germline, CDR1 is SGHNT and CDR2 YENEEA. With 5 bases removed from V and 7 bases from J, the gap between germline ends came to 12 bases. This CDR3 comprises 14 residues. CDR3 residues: CASSADRLNSPLHF. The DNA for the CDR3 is TGTGCCAGCAGCGCGGATCGCCTGAATTCACCCCTCCACTTT.

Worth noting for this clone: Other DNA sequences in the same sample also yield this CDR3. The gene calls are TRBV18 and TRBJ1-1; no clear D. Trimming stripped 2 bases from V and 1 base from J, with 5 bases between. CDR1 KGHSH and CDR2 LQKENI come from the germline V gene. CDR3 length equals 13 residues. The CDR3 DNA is TGTGCCAGCTCACCATCGGGGAACACTGAAGCTTTCTTT. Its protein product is CASSPSGNTEAFF.

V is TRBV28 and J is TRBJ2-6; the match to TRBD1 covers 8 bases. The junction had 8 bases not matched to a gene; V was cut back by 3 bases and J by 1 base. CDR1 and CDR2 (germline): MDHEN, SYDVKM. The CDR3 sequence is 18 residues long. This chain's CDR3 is CASSLYGQGDSGANVLTF. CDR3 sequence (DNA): TGTGCCAGCAGTTTGTACGGACAGGGCGATTCTGGGGCCAACGTCCTGACTTTC.

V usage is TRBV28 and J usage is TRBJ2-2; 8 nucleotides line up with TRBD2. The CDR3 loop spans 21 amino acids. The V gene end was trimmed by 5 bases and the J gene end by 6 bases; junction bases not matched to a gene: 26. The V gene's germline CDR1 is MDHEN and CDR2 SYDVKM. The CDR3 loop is CASSGSKTPFEQQRGPGELFF. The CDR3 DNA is TGTGCCAGCAGTGGATCTAAGACCCCATTCGAGCAACAGCGGGGGCCCGGGGAGCTGTTTTTT.

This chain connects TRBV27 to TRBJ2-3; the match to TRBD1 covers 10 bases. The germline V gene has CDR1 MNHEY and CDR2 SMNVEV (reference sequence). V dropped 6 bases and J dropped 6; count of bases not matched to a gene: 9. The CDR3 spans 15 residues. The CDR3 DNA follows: TGTGCCAGCAGCCGCTCGACAGGGGGCGGGGATACGCAGTATTTT. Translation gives CASSRSTGGGDTQYF.

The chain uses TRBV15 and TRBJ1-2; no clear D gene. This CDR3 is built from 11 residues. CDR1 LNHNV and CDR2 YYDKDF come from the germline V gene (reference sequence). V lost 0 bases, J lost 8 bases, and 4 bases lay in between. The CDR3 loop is CATSRDEGYTF. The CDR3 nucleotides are TGTGCCACCAGCAGAGATGAGGGCTACACCTTC.

The CDR3 nucleotides read TGTGCCAGCAGTGAAATGCCGATCGGGTTAGACTATGGCTACACCTTC. Translation: CASSEMPIGLDYGYTF. The chain employs TRBV25-1 and TRBJ1-2; D unresolved. CDR1 is MGHDK and CDR2 is SYGVNS in the germline V gene. The CDR3 is made up of 16 amino acids. Trimming left V 2 bases short and J 3 bases short, with 16 bases between.

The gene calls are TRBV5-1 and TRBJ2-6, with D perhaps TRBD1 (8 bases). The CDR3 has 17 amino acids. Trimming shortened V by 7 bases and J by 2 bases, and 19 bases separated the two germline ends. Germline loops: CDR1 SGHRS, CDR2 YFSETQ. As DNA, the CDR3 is TGCGCCAGCCGCGCCCGGACAGGGAGGGCTGGGGCCAACGTCCTGACTTTC. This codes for CASRARTGRAGANVLTF.

CDR3 sequence (DNA): TGCGCCAGCAGCCCGGGACTCGGGTTTGAGACAGATACGCAGTATTTT. Residues: CASSPGLGFETDTQYF. The chain uses TRBV5-1 and TRBJ2-3; D might be TRBD2 (6 bases). CDR3 length equals 16 residues. V was clipped by 4 bases and J by 3 bases, with 18 bases between them. Germline V gene data show CDR1 as SGHRS and CDR2 as YFSETQ.

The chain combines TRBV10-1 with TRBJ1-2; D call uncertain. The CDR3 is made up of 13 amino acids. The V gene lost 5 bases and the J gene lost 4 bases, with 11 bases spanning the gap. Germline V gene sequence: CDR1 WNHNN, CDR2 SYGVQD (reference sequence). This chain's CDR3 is CASSPSISYGYTF. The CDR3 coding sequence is TGCGCCAGCAGTCCCAGTATCAGCTATGGCTACACCTTC.

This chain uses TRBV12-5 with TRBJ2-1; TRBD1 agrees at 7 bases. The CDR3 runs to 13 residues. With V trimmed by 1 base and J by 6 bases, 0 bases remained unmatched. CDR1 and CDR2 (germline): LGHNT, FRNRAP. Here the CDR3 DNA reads TGTGCTAGTGGTTTGGGACAGGGCAATGAGCAGTTCTTC. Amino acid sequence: CASGLGQGNEQFF.

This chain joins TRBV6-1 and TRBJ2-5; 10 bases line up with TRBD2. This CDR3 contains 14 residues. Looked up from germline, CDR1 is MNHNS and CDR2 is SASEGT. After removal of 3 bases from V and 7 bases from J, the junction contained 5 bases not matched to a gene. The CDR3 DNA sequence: TGTGCCAGCAGTGAGGACCGACTAGCGGGGACCCAGTACTTC. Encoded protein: CASSEDRLAGTQYF.

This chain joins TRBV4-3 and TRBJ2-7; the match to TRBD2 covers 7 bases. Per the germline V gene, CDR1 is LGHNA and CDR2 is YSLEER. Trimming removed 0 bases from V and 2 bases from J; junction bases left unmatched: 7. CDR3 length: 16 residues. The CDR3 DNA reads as TGCGCCAGCAGCCAAGATCACGGACTAGAGGCCTACGAGCAGTACTTC. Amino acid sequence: CASSQDHGLEAYEQYF.

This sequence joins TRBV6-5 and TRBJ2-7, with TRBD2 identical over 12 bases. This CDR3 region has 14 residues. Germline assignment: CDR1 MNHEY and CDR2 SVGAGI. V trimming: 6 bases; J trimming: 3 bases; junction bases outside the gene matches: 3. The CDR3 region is CASRVLAGGYEQYF. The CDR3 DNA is TGTGCCAGCAGGGTACTAGCGGGAGGCTACGAGCAGTACTTC.

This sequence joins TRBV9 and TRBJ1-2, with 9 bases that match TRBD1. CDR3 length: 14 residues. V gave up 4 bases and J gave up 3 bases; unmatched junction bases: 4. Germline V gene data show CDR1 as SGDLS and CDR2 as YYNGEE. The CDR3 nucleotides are TGTGCCAGCAGCTCCCGGGACAGGGACTATGGCTACACCTTC. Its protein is CASSSRDRDYGYTF.

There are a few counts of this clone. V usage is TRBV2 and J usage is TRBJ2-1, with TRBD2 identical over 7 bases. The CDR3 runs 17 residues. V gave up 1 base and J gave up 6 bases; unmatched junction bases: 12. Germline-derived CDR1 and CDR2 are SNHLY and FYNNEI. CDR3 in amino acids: CASSEGVHAGVGNEQFF. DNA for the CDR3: TGTGCCAGCAGTGAAGGGGTCCATGCGGGGGTTGGCAATGAGCAGTTCTTC.

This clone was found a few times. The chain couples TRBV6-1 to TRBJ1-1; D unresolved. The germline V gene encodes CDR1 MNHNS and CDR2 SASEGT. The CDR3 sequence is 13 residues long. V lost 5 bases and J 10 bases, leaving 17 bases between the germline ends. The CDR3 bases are TGTGCCAGCAGTCCGTCGGGGTGGGAGAGAGCTTTCTTT. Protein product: CASSPSGWERAFF.

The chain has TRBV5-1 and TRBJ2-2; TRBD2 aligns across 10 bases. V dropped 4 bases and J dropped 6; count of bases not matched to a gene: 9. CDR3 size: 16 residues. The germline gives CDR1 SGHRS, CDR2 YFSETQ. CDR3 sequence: CASSPMTSGRAGELFF. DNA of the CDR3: TGCGCCAGCAGCCCGATGACTAGCGGGCGGGCCGGGGAGCTGTTTTTT. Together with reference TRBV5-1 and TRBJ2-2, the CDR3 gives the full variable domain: KAGVTQTPRYLIKTRGQQVTLSCSPISGHRSVSWYQQTPGQGLQFLFEYFSETQRNKGNFPGRFSGRQFSNSRSEMNVSTLELGDSALYLCASSPMTSGRAGELFFGEGSRLTVL.

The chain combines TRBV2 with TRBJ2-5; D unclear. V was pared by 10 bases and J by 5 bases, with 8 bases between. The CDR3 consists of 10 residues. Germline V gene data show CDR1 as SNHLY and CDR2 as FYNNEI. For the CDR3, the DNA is TGTGCCACCGAGAGGGAGACCCAGTACTTC. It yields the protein CATERETQYF.

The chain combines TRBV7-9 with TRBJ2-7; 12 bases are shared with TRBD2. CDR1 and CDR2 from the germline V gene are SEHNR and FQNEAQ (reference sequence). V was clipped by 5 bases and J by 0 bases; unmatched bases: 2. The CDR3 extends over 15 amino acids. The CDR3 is CASSPTSGSSYEQYF. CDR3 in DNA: TGTGCCAGCAGCCCGACTAGCGGGAGCTCCTACGAGCAGTACTTC.

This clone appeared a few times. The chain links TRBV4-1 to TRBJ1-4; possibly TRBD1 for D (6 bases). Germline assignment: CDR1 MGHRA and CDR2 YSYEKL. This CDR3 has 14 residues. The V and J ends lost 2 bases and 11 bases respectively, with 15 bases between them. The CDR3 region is CASSQTQGLGKLFF. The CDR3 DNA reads TGCGCCAGCAGCCAAACACAGGGCTTGGGGAAACTGTTTTTT.

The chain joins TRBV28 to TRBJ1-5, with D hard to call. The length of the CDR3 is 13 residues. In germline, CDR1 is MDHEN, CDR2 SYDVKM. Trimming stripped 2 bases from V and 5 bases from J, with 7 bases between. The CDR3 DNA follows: TGTGCCAGCAGTTTAGACATCTATCAGCCCCAGCATTTT. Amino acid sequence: CASSLDIYQPQHF. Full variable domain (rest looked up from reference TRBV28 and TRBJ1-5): DVKVTQSSRYLVKRTGEKVFLECVQDMDHENMFWYRQDPGLGLRLIYFSYDVKMKEKGDIPEGYSVSREKKERFSLILESASTNQTSMYLCASSLDIYQPQHFGDGTRLSIL.

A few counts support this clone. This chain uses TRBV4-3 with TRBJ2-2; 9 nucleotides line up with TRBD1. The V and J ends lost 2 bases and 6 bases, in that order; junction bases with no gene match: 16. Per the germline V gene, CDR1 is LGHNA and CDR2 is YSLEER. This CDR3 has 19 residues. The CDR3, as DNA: TGCGCCAGCAGCCAAATAGAGGGGTTCGGGACAGGGTTCTCCGGGGAGCTGTTTTTT. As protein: CASSQIEGFGTGFSGELFF.

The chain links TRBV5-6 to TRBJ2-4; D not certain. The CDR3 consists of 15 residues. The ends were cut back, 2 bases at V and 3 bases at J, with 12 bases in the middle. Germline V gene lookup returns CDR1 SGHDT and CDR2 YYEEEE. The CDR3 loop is CASSFGTPRKNIQYF. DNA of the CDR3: TGTGCCAGCAGCTTTGGCACACCCCGCAAAAACATTCAGTACTTC.

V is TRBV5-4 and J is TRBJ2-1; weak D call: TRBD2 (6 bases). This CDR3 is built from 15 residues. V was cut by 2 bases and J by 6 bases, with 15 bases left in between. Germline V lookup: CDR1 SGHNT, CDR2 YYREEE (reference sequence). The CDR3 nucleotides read TGTGCCAGCAGCTTCGGCGGGACCCAAGGCAATGAGCAGTTCTTC. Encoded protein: CASSFGGTQGNEQFF.

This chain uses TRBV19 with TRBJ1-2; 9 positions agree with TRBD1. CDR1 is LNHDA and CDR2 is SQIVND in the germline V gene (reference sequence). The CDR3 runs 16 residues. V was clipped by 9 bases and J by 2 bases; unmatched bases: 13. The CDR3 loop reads CASTWTGTGRNYGYTF. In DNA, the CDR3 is TGTGCCAGCACCTGGACCGGGACAGGGCGGAACTATGGCTACACCTTC.

The CDR3 here is CASLMTGGDYEQYF. In DNA, the CDR3 is TGTGCCAGCTTGATGACAGGGGGGGACTACGAGCAGTACTTC. V usage is TRBV2 and J usage is TRBJ2-7, with 9 nucleotides matching TRBD1. Germline CDR1 and CDR2: SNHLY and FYNNEI. This CDR3 spans 14 amino acids. The J segment lost 3 bases and the V segment lost 8 bases, leaving 8 bases of the junction unmatched.

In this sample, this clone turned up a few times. CDR3 bases: TGTGCCACCAGCAGAGATCGGGGACAGGGTTTAAGGAACACCGGGGAGCTGTTTTTT. It specifies CATSRDRGQGLRNTGELFF. V is TRBV15 and J is TRBJ2-2, with TRBD1 matching 9 bases. CDR1 LNHNV and CDR2 YYDKDF come from the germline V gene (reference sequence). The CDR3 is made up of 19 amino acids. J lost 1 base, V lost 0 bases, and 9 bases had no gene match. Variable domain in full (rest from reference TRBV15 and TRBJ2-2): DAMVIQNPRYQVTQFGKPVTLSCSQTLNHNVMYWYQQKSSQAPKLLFHYYDKDFNNEADTPDNFQSRRPNTSFCFLDIRSPGLGDTAMYLCATSRDRGQGLRNTGELFFGEGSRLTVL.

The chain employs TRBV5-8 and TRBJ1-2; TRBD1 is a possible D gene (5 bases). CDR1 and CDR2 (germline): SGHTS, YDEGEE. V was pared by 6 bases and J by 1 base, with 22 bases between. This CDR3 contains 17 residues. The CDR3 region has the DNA TGTGCCAGCACCTTCCGCATGGGGGGAAGGGTTAACTATGGCTACACCTTC. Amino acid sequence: CASTFRMGGRVNYGYTF.